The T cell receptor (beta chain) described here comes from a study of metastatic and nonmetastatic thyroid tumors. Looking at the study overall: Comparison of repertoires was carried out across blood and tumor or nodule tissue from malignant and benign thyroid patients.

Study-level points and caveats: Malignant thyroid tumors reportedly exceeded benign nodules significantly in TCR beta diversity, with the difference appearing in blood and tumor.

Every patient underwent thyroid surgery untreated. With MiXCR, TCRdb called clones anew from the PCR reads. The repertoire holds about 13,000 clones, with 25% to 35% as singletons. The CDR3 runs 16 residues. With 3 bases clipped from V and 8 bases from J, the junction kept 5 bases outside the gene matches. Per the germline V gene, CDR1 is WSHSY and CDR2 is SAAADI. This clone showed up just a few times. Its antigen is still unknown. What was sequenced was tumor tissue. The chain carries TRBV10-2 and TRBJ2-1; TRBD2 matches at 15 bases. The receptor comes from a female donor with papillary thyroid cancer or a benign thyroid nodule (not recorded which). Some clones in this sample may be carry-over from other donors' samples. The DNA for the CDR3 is TGCGCCAGCAGTGATGGGACTAGCGGGAGGTTCGATGAGCAGTTCTTC. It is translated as CASSDGTSGRFDEQFF.